These T cell receptor beta chains were read from a single sample in a study of blood T cells in healthy people across ages. TCRdb fed the 5' RACE reads into MiXCR, producing one record per CDR3 protein. Of roughly 800,000 distinct CDR3 sequences in the sample, just under 25% were seen once. The data were also submitted as part of a second study, on T cells of mothers and their children.

The sequenced sample was blood. All receptors derive from a boy aged 10-17 years in good health. The CDR3 runs from the conserved cysteine through the conserved F or W. The D gene is left open where the match is weak. Clone sizes are given selectively: once, few, many, or a class where the clone is expanded.

J: TRBJ2-5; length: 15; D: -; V: TRBV20-1; size: -; CDR3: CSALGGTALRETQYF; DNA: TGCAGTGCCTTAGGGGGGACAGCACTTCGGGAGACCCAGTACTTC
J: TRBJ2-5; length: 16; D: TRBD2; V: TRBV28; size: few; CDR3: CASSSATSGELKTQYF; DNA: TGTGCCAGCAGTTCCGCCACTAGCGGGGAGTTGAAGACCCAGTACTTC
J: TRBJ2-5; length: 13; D: -; V: TRBV9; size: few; CDR3: CASSVVPQETQYF; DNA: TGTGCCAGCAGCGTAGTTCCGCAAGAGACCCAGTACTTC
J: TRBJ1-6; length: 13; D: -; V: TRBV7-9; size: once; CDR3: CASSLVEFWSLHF; DNA: TGTGCCAGCAGCTTAGTTGAGTTTTGGTCCCTCCACTTT
J: TRBJ2-1; length: 16; D: -; V: TRBV12-3/TRBV12-4; size: -; CDR3: CASSSLERESYNEQFF; DNA: TGTGCCAGCAGCAGTTTGGAACGGGAGTCCTACAATGAGCAGTTCTTC
J: TRBJ2-4; length: 22; D: TRBD2; V: TRBV11-2; size: few; CDR3: CASSLGKIPMLAGGEGKNIQYF; DNA: TGTGCCAGCAGCTTGGGAAAGATCCCGATGCTAGCGGGGGGCGAGGGCAAAAACATTCAGTACTTC
J: TRBJ2-7; length: 14; D: -; V: TRBV28; size: -; CDR3: CASSLRGTPYEQYF; DNA: TGTGCCAGCAGTCTAAGGGGGACCCCCTACGAGCAGTACTTC
J: TRBJ1-1; length: 14; D: TRBD1; V: TRBV20-1; size: -; CDR3: CGARGDRGRTEAFF; DNA: TGCGGTGCTAGAGGGGACAGGGGTAGGACTGAAGCTTTCTTT
J: TRBJ2-3; length: 14; D: -; V: TRBV7-9; size: -; CDR3: CASRSTLSTDTQYF; DNA: TGTGCCAGCAGGTCGACACTCAGCACAGATACGCAGTATTTT
J: TRBJ2-5; length: 14; D: TRBD1; V: TRBV5-1; size: many; CDR3: CASSFGQGRETQYF; DNA: TGCGCCAGCAGCTTCGGACAGGGGAGAGAGACCCAGTACTTC
J: TRBJ2-4; length: 13; D: -; V: TRBV28; size: few; CDR3: CASSLAGVYIQYF; DNA: TGTGCCAGCAGTTTGGCAGGGGTGTACATTCAGTACTTC
J: TRBJ2-5; length: 16; D: -; V: TRBV21-1; size: -; CDR3: CASSSIPGVPEETQYF; DNA: TGTGCCAGCAGCTCCATTCCGGGAGTTCCCGAAGAGACCCAGTACTTC
J: TRBJ1-2; length: 12; D: -; V: TRBV6-2/TRBV6-3; size: few; CDR3: CASSYGSYGYTF; DNA: TGTGCCAGCAGTTACGGAAGCTATGGCTACACCTTC
J: TRBJ1-2; length: 15; D: -; V: TRBV18; size: -; CDR3: CASSPSQESYYGYTF; DNA: TGTGCCAGCTCACCGTCCCAGGAATCGTACTATGGCTACACCTTC
J: TRBJ1-4; length: 13; D: -; V: TRBV7-9; size: few; CDR3: CASSLSIMEKLFF; DNA: TGTGCCAGCAGCTTATCGATTATGGAAAAACTGTTTTTT
J: TRBJ2-1; length: 15; D: TRBD1; V: TRBV12-5; size: -; CDR3: CASGTGQGEVNEQFF; DNA: TGTGCTAGTGGCACTGGACAGGGGGAGGTCAATGAGCAGTTCTTC
J: TRBJ2-3; length: 12; D: -; V: TRBV5-6; size: -; CDR3: CVSSLGGDTQYF; DNA: TGTGTCAGCAGCTTGGGTGGAGATACGCAGTATTTT
J: TRBJ1-4; length: 16; D: -; V: TRBV3-1; size: -; CDR3: CASSQTLHGEKEKLFF; DNA: TGTGCCAGCAGCCAGACTTTACACGGGGAGAAGGAAAAACTGTTTTTT
J: TRBJ2-3; length: 14; D: TRBD2; V: TRBV24-1; size: -; CDR3: CATSHSGSTDTQYF; DNA: TGTGCCACCAGCCATAGCGGGAGCACAGATACGCAGTATTTT
J: TRBJ2-1; length: 14; D: -; V: TRBV2; size: -; CDR3: CASSEGSAFNEQFF; DNA: TGTGCCAGCAGTGAGGGGTCCGCGTTCAATGAGCAGTTCTTC